These 10 T cell receptor beta chains originate from one sample sequenced in a study of T cell changes during pregnancy in multiple sclerosis (dated by TCRdb to about 2019). The method was the immunoSEQ multiplex PCR assay. TCRdb retrieved this table from immuneACCESS and kept in-frame rearrangements only. Not all clones are present; in checked studies, unresolved V genes account for under half, and no reason is known for the remainder. The sample has about 87,000 clones on record, around 93% of them singletons. The leading ten clones occupy around 1.4% of the sample. Specimen: peripheral blood, collected in the third trimester of pregnancy. These receptor sequences come from a female donor in good health, enrolled as a control in a pregnancy study.

This chain uses TRBV13 with TRBJ1-1; 10 nucleotides align to TRBD1. This CDR3 contains 18 residues. Germline V gene sequence: CDR1 PRHDT, CDR2 FYEKMQ (reference sequence). V was pared by 4 bases and J by 2 bases, with 13 bases of the junction left unmatched. CDR3 DNA sequence: TGTGCCAGCAGCTCGACAGGGGGCGCCGGGTTATATAACACTGAAGCTTTCTTT. Encoded protein: CASSSTGGAGLYNTEAFF. The complete variable domain, with remaining parts taken from reference TRBV13 and TRBJ1-1, reads AAGVIQSPRHLIKEKRETATLKCYPIPRHDTVYWYQQGPGQDPQFLISFYEKMQSDKGSIPDRFSAQQFSDYHSELNMSSLELGDSALYFCASSSTGGAGLYNTEAFFGQGTRLTVV.

The rearrangement links TRBV5-1 to TRBJ2-2; 8 bases line up with TRBD1. Germline V gene lookup returns CDR1 SGHRS and CDR2 YFSETQ. The CDR3 consists of 15 residues. The J segment lost 4 bases and the V segment lost 1 base, leaving 3 bases of the junction unmatched. This CDR3 is CASSLRTGRTGELFF. In DNA form, the CDR3 reads TGCGCCAGCAGCTTGCGGACAGGGCGCACCGGGGAGCTGTTTTTT.

The chain combines TRBV19 with TRBJ1-1; D unresolved. CDR1 LNHDA and CDR2 SQIVND come from the germline V gene (reference sequence). V lost 6 bases and J 1 base, leaving 12 bases between the germline ends. CDR3 length: 14 residues. The CDR3 DNA reads TGTGCCAGTAGAAAAGGCGGTGGGAACACTGAAGCTTTCTTT. Its translation: CASRKGGGNTEAFF.

The genes are TRBV5-1 and TRBJ2-1; 15 bases line up with TRBD2. The CDR3 runs 19 residues. CDR1 and CDR2 (germline): SGHRS, YFSETQ. V lost 1 base to trimming and J lost 7 bases; unmatched junction nucleotides: 12. The CDR3 DNA is TGCGCCAGCAGCTTGTCCCCAGCCTCCGGGACTAGCGGGAGGAATGAGCAGTTCTTC. Amino acid sequence: CASSLSPASGTSGRNEQFF. The whole variable domain, filled in from reference TRBV5-1 and TRBJ2-1, reads KAGVTQTPRYLIKTRGQQVTLSCSPISGHRSVSWYQQTPGQGLQFLFEYFSETQRNKGNFPGRFSGRQFSNSRSEMNVSTLELGDSALYLCASSLSPASGTSGRNEQFFGPGTRLTVL.

The count of this clone is one. Other nucleotide sequences from this sample produce the same CDR3. The gene calls are TRBV18 and TRBJ2-7; unclear D gene. Looked up from germline, CDR1 is KGHSH and CDR2 is LQKENI. The CDR3 has 12 amino acids. Trimming stripped 2 bases from V and 4 bases from J, with 6 bases between. In DNA form, the CDR3 reads TGTGCCAGCTCACCAGTGTCGTACGAGCAGTACTTC. Protein: CASSPVSYEQYF.

The V and J genes are TRBV27 and TRBJ2-3, with 16 positions matching TRBD2. J was trimmed by 2 bases and V by 4 bases; bases with no gene match: 6. The germline V gene encodes CDR1 MNHEY and CDR2 SMNVEV (reference sequence). The length of the CDR3 is 18 residues. The CDR3 sequence is CASSSGTSGRAPTDTQYF. In nucleotides, the CDR3 is TGTGCCAGCAGTTCCGGGACTAGCGGGAGGGCCCCCACAGATACGCAGTATTTT.

The chain joins TRBV28 to TRBJ1-1; D is undetermined. Trimming pared 5 bases from V and 5 bases from J, leaving 12 bases between. Germline V gene sequence: CDR1 MDHEN, CDR2 SYDVKM. There are 13 residues in the CDR3. Written as DNA, the CDR3 is TGTGCCAGCAGTGTTCGTGAGAGTACTGAAGCTTTCTTT. This translates into CASSVRESTEAFF.

The J gene is TRBJ2-1, the V gene TRBV18, with 8 bases aligning to TRBD1. This CDR3 region has 12 residues. Germline CDR1 reads KGHSH; CDR2 reads LQKENI. Losses at the gene ends were 3 bases for V and 9 bases for J; bases not matched to a gene: 1. The CDR3, as DNA: TGTGCCAGCTCACCTGGGACAGGTGAGCAGTTCTTC. It yields the protein CASSPGTGEQFF.

V and J are TRBV5-6 and TRBJ1-2, with D perhaps TRBD1 (5 bases). Germline CDR1 SGHDT, CDR2 YYEEEE. Deletions cut 1 base from V and 0 bases from J, with 10 bases between. The CDR3 is 15 residues long. CDR3 DNA: TGTGCCAGCAGCTTGCGGGGGATCGCTAACTATGGCTACACCTTC. This gives the protein CASSLRGIANYGYTF.

The chain links TRBV5-6 to TRBJ2-7; TRBD2 is a possible D gene (5 bases). This CDR3 has 14 residues. V shed 4 bases and J shed 2 bases, with 13 bases lying between them. The V gene's germline CDR1 is SGHDT and CDR2 YYEEEE. CDR3 coding DNA: TGTGCCAGCAGCCCCCCTGGGAGAACCTACGAGCAGTACTTC. This codes for CASSPPGRTYEQYF.